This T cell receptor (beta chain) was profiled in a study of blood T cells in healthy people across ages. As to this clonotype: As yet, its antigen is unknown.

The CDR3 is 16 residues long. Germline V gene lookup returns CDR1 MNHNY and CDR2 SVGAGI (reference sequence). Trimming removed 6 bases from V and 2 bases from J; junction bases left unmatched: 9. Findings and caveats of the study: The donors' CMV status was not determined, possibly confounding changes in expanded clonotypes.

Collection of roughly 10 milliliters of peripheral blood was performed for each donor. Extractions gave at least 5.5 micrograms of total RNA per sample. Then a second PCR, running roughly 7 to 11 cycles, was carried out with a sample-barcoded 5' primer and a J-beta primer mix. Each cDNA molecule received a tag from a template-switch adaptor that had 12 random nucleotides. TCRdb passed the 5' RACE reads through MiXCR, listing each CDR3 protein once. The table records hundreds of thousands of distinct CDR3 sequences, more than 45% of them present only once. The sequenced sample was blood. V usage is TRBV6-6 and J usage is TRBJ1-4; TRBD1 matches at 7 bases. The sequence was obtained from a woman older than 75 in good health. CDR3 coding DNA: TGTGCCAGCAGACCCTCCAGGGGGAGGACTAATGAAAAACTGTTTTTT. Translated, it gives CASRPSRGRTNEKLFF.